This TCR beta chain is drawn from a study of cytomegalovirus exposure and HLA in healthy donors. Study-wide results and caveats: It was 150 to 200 TCR beta chains that were listed as cytomegalovirus-associated.

In the case of this clone: The antigen remains unidentified.

The PCR contained 60 Vbeta and 13 Jbeta primers. The table came from immunoSEQ multiplex PCR; TCRdb's copy has only in-frame clones and leaves some out. The sample includes 120,000 or so clones, approximately 80% of them seen just once. Healthy donors of bone marrow made up the group. The clonotype comes from a human donor in good health. The sequenced sample was PBMCs.

The CDR3 region is CATSREGGENTEAFF. CDR3 coding DNA: TGTGCCACCAGCAGAGAGGGCGGGGAGAACACTGAAGCTTTCTTT. J is TRBJ1-1 and V is TRBV15, with D unresolved. V was pared by 0 bases and J by 1 base, with 9 bases between. Per the germline V gene, CDR1 is LNHNV and CDR2 is YYDKDF (reference sequence). The CDR3 covers 15 residues.